This T cell receptor (beta chain) is drawn from a study of blood T cell repertoires in COVID-19. For the study at large: Material from acute and convalescent COVID-19 was sourced from the United States, Italy and Spain.

CDR3 length equals 12 residues. Germline V gene lookup returns CDR1 SGDLS and CDR2 YYNGEE. V was pared by 3 bases and J by 15 bases, with 13 bases between. Using immunoSEQ multiplex PCR, the repertoire was profiled, and TCRdb retains in-frame clones only, with some absent. Of 540,000 or so clones in the sample, roughly 89% were seen once. The sequencing sample was made of peripheral blood. The rearrangement links TRBV9 to TRBJ1-6; possible D gene TRBD1, 6 bases. The sequence derives from a woman between 50 and 59 years old with COVID-19, enrolled during active disease. This chain's CDR3 is CASSGTTGILHF. CDR3 in DNA: TGTGCCAGCAGCGGAACTACAGGGATCCTCCACTTT.